This T cell receptor (beta chain) was captured in a study of siplizumab effects on memory and regulatory T cells. The ends were cut back, 0 bases at V and 8 bases at J, with 10 bases in the middle. Germline V lookup: CDR1 MGHRA, CDR2 YSYEKL. The CDR3 is 14 residues long. Assay: immunoSEQ multiplex PCR; the TCRdb copy retains only in-frame clones and omits some. The sample consists of around 100,000 clones, 75% to 95% of them appearing once. Study-level findings and limits: Contribution to the alloresponse seemed major for naive T cells, which also seemed more diverse than memory cells. Proliferating Tregs' suppressive function in siplizumab cultures went unconfirmed.

As to this clone: What it binds is not known.

The specimen sequenced was CD4+ T cells sorted from blood. This chain links TRBV4-1 with TRBJ2-2; perhaps TRBD1 as D (5 bases). The clonotype was recovered from a human donor in good health. Some clones in this sample may be carry-over from other donors' samples. CDR3 loop: CASSQEGLAGELFF. In DNA form, the CDR3 reads TGCGCCAGCAGCCAAGAGGGGCTGGCTGGGGAGCTGTTTTTT.